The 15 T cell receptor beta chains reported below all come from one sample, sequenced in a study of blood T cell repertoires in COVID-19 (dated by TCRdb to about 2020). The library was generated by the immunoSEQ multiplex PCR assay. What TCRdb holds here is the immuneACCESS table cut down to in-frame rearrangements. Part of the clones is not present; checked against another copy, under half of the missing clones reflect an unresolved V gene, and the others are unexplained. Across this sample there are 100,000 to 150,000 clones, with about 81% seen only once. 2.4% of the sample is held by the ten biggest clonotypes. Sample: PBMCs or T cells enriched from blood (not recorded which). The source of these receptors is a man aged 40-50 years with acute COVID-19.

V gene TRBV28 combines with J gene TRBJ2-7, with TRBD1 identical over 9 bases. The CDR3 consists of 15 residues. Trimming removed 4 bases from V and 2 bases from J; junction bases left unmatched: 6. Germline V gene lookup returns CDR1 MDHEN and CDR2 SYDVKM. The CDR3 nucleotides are TGTGCCAGCAGTTCTCCACAGGGGGCCCCCTACGAGCAGTACTTC. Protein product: CASSSPQGAPYEQYF. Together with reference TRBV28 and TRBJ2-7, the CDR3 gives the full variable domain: DVKVTQSSRYLVKRTGEKVFLECVQDMDHENMFWYRQDPGLGLRLIYFSYDVKMKEKGDIPEGYSVSREKKERFSLILESASTNQTSMYLCASSSPQGAPYEQYFGPGTRLTVT.

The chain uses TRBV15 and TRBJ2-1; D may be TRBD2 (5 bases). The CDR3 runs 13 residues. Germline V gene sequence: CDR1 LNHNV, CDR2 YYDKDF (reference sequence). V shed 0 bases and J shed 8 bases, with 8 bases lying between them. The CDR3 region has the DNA TGTGCCACCAGCAGAGATGCCGGGGATGAGCAGTTCTTC. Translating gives CATSRDAGDEQFF.

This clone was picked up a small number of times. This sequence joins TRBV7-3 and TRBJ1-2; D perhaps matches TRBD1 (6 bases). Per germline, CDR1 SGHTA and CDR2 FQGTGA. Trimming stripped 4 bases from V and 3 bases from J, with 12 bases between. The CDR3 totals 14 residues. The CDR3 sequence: CASSSGVGDYGYTF. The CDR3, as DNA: TGTGCCAGCAGCTCAGGGGTTGGGGACTATGGCTACACCTTC.

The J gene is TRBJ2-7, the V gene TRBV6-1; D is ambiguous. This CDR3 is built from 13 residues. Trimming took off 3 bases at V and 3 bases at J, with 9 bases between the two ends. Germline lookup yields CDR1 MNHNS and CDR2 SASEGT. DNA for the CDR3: TGTGCCAGCAGTGAGGGCAGCTTCTACGAGCAGTACTTC. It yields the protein CASSEGSFYEQYF.

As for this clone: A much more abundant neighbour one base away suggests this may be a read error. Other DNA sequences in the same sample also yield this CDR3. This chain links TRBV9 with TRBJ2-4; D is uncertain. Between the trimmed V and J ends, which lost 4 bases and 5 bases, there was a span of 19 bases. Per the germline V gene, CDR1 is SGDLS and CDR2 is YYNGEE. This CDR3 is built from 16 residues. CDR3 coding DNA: TGTGCCAGCAGCCCTCGACTCGAGGCATGGGAAAACATTCAGTACTTC. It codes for CASSPRLEAWENIQYF. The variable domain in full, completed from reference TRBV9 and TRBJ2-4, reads DSGVTQTPKHLITATGQRVTLRCSPRSGDLSVYWYQQSLDQGLQFLIQYYNGEERAKGNILERFSAQQFPDLHSELNLSSLELGDSALYFCASSPRLEAWENIQYFGAGTRLSVL.

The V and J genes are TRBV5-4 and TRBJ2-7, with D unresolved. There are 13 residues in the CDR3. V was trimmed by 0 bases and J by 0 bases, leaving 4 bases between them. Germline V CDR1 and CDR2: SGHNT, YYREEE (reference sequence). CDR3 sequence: CASSLESSYEQYF. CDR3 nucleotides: TGTGCCAGCAGCTTGGAGAGCTCCTACGAGCAGTACTTC.

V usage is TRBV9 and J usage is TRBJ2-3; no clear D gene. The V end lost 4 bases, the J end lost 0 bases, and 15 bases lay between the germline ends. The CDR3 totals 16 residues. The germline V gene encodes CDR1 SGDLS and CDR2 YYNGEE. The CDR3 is CASSPYGSTSTDTQYF. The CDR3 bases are TGTGCCAGCAGCCCTTATGGCTCGACTAGCACAGATACGCAGTATTTT.

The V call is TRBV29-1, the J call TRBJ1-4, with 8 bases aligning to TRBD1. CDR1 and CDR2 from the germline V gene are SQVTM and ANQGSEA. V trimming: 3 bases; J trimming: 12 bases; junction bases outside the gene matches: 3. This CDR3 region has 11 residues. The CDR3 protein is CSVEEDRELFF. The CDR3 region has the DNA TGCAGCGTTGAGGAGGACAGGGAACTGTTTTTT.

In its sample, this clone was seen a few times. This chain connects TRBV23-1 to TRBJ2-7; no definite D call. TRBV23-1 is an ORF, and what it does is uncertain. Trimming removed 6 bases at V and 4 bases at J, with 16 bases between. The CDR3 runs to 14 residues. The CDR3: CASSAAYPQYEQYF. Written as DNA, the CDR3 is TGCGCCAGCAGCGCCGCTTACCCACAGTACGAGCAGTACTTC.

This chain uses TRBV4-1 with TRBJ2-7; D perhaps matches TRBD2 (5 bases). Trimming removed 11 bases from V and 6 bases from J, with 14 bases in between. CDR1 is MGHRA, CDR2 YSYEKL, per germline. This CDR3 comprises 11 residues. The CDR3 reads CAQRGFSEQYF. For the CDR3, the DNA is TGCGCCCAAAGAGGGTTCAGCGAGCAGTACTTC.

The CDR3, as DNA: TGTGCCACCAGTGCTGCGGGGGAGCCCGGGGCCAACGTCCTGACTTTC. The encoded protein is CATSAAGEPGANVLTF. V gene TRBV24-1 combines with J gene TRBJ2-6; 7 bases map to TRBD2. The CDR3 is 16 residues long. V was pared by 5 bases and J by 4 bases, with 7 bases of the junction left unmatched. CDR1 and CDR2 (germline): KGHDR, SFDVKD.

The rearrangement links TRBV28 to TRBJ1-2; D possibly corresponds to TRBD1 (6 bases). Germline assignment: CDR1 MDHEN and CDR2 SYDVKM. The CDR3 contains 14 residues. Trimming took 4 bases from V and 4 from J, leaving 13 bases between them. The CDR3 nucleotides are TGTGCCAGCAGTTCCCCCGGGACATCCTATGGCTACACCTTC. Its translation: CASSSPGTSYGYTF.

DNA for the CDR3: TGTGCCAGCAGTTTCGCGGACTTCAAGGGGGGGGCACCCCTCCACTTT. It specifies CASSFADFKGGAPLHF. V is TRBV28 and J is TRBJ1-6; D is possibly TRBD1 (6 bases). The CDR3 contains 16 residues. Germline V gene data show CDR1 as MDHEN and CDR2 as SYDVKM. Deletions cut 3 bases from V and 11 bases from J, with 20 bases between.

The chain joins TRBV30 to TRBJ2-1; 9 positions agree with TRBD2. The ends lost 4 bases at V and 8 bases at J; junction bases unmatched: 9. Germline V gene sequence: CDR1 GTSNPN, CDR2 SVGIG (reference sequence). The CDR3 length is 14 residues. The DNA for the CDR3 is TGTGCCTGGATGGCGGGGGGGCCATACGATGAGCAGTTCTTC. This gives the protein CAWMAGGPYDEQFF.

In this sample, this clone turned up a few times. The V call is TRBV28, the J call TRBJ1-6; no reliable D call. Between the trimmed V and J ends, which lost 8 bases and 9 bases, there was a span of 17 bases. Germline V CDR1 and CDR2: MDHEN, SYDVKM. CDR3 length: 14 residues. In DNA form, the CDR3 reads TGTGCCAGCGCGAGGGCCCAAAACGGTTCACCCCTCCACTTT. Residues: CASARAQNGSPLHF.